These 21 T cell receptor beta chains were all obtained from the same sample, sequenced in a study of control samples from healthy donors and cancer patients. Measured with immunoSEQ multiplex PCR; TCRdb has only the in-frame clones, and not every one. The sample holds 150,000 or so clones, about 87% seen once. The material sequenced was blood. Source of these receptors: a man aged 30 to 39 in good health.

V usage is TRBV19 and J usage is TRBJ1-2; 7 bases match TRBD1. The CDR3 is 14 residues long. Looked up from germline, CDR1 is LNHDA and CDR2 is SQIVND (reference sequence). V shed 9 bases, J shed 2 bases, and the junction held 9 bases outside the gene matches. The CDR3 spells CASRGDSLNYGYTF. CDR3 in DNA: TGTGCCAGCCGGGGGGACAGTTTGAACTATGGCTACACCTTC.

CDR3 in DNA: TGTGCCAGCAGCTTATCGGATAGCTACAATCAGCCCCAGCATTTT. It codes for CASSLSDSYNQPQHF. V usage is TRBV7-6 and J usage is TRBJ1-5, with no clear D. V lost 2 bases and J 3 bases, leaving 11 bases between the germline ends. Germline V lookup: CDR1 SGHVS, CDR2 FNYEAQ. The CDR3 is made up of 15 amino acids.

V is TRBV3-1 (or the pseudogene TRBV3-2) and J is TRBJ1-2; D not certain. This CDR3 spans 15 amino acids. CDR1 and CDR2 (germline): LGHDT, YNNKEL (reference sequence). V lost 1 base and J 6 bases, leaving 15 bases between the germline ends. CDR3 DNA: TGTGCCAGCAGCCAAGGATTTTATCAAGGGAATGGCTACACCTTC. Translating it yields CASSQGFYQGNGYTF.

This clone has just a few counts. The chain uses TRBV28 and TRBJ1-5; 11 nucleotides agree with TRBD1. V lost 6 bases, J lost 9 bases, and 7 bases stayed unmatched. This CDR3 comprises 14 residues. Germline values: CDR1 MDHEN, CDR2 SYDVKM. Written as DNA, the CDR3 is TGTGCCAGCAGCCCGGGACAGGGGGGAGGGCCCCAGCATTTT. This sequence encodes CASSPGQGGGPQHF.

This clone has just a few counts. This chain joins TRBV6-5 and TRBJ2-7, with TRBD1 matching 7 bases. The germline V gene has CDR1 MNHEY and CDR2 SVGAGI. The CDR3 totals 15 residues. The V gene end was trimmed by 7 bases and the J gene end by 3 bases; junction bases not matched to a gene: 12. For the CDR3, the DNA is TGTGCCAGCAAGGGATTCGCCGGGACAGTCTACGAGCAGTACTTC. Its protein is CASKGFAGTVYEQYF.

This chain connects TRBV28 to TRBJ1-3, with a possible D match to TRBD1 (5 bases). CDR1 and CDR2 from the germline V gene are MDHEN and SYDVKM. The CDR3 is made up of 17 amino acids. The ends were cut back, 6 bases at V and 5 bases at J, with 23 bases in the middle. As DNA, the CDR3 is TGTGCCAGCAGCAATTTGGGGGAGGGGTTTCAAAGAAACACCATATATTTT. It translates to CASSNLGEGFQRNTIYF.

This clone has only one observation. The chain links TRBV6-5 to TRBJ1-1; D is perhaps TRBD1 (5 bases). This CDR3 is 16 amino acids long. Germline-derived CDR1 and CDR2 are MNHEY and SVGAGI. Between the trimmed V and J ends, which lost 2 bases and 4 bases, there was a span of 17 bases. CDR3 sequence reads: CASSYGRVGGLTEAFF. CDR3 nucleotides: TGTGCCAGCAGTTACGGGCGGGTGGGGGGACTCACTGAAGCTTTCTTT.

The rearrangement joins TRBV18 to TRBJ1-5, with D perhaps TRBD1 (5 bases). CDR3 length equals 15 residues. Looked up from germline, CDR1 is KGHSH and CDR2 is LQKENI. Trimming stripped 6 bases from V and 0 bases from J, with 12 bases between. As DNA, the CDR3 is TGTGCCAGCTCTACTACAGGTTATAGCAATCAGCCCCAGCATTTT. It encodes CASSTTGYSNQPQHF.

V gene TRBV7-9 combines with J gene TRBJ1-1; TRBD1 might be the D (5 bases). The V end lost 5 bases, the J end lost 3 bases, and 13 bases lay between the germline ends. Germline loops: CDR1 SEHNR, CDR2 FQNEAQ (reference sequence). This CDR3 comprises 14 residues. CDR3 sequence: CASSRGSGDTEAFF. CDR3 nucleotide sequence: TGTGCCAGCAGCCGGGGGTCGGGCGACACTGAAGCTTTCTTT.

V usage is TRBV9 and J usage is TRBJ2-7, with 7 bases identical to TRBD1. The CDR3 is 16 residues long. With V trimmed by 0 bases and J by 0 bases, 6 bases remained unmatched. CDR1 is SGDLS, CDR2 YYNGEE, per germline. CDR3 amino acids: CASSVDEGANSYEQYF. Here the CDR3 DNA reads TGTGCCAGCAGCGTAGACGAGGGGGCGAACTCCTACGAGCAGTACTTC.

J is TRBJ1-5 and V is TRBV28; 8 bases are a match to TRBD1. CDR1 is MDHEN and CDR2 is SYDVKM in the germline V gene. This CDR3 is built from 15 residues. Trimming removed 7 bases from V and 4 bases from J; junction bases left unmatched: 9. In DNA, the CDR3 is TGTGCCAGCACGATCTGGGACAGGAAGAATCAGCCCCAGCATTTT. Protein: CASTIWDRKNQPQHF.

In its sample, this clone was seen once. The rearrangement uses TRBV20-1 and TRBJ1-4; 7 bases match TRBD1. The germline CDR1 and CDR2 sequences are DFQATT and SNEGSKA (reference sequence). V shed 3 bases and J 0 bases; nucleotides not matched to a gene: 4. CDR3 length: 15 residues. The CDR3 DNA sequence: TGCAGTGCTAGTGGGACAGATTCAACTAATGAAAAACTGTTTTTT. This gives the protein CSASGTDSTNEKLFF.

This clone was detected once. V usage is TRBV25-1 and J usage is TRBJ2-1, with 7 bases aligning to TRBD2. CDR1 is MGHDK and CDR2 is SYGVNS in the germline V gene. Trimming at V came to 10 bases and at J to 9 bases, leaving 12 bases not matched to a gene. The length of the CDR3 is 13 residues. The CDR3 nucleotides are TGTGCCACCGTACCGGGGGGTAGGGTTGAGCAGTTCTTC. Translation: CATVPGGRVEQFF.

The rearrangement joins TRBV4-2 to TRBJ1-1; the D is unclear. The ends were cut back, 4 bases at V and 5 bases at J, with 17 bases in the middle. There are 15 residues in the CDR3. Per germline, CDR1 LGHNA and CDR2 YNFKEQ. CDR3 loop: CASSPRWQVGTEAFF. The CDR3 DNA reads as TGTGCCAGCAGCCCAAGGTGGCAGGTTGGGACTGAAGCTTTCTTT.

There are a few counts of this clone. The gene calls are TRBV5-5 and TRBJ2-5; 7 bases are shared with TRBD2. Germline CDR1 and CDR2: SGHKS and YYEKEE (reference sequence). The CDR3 is made up of 15 amino acids. V was pared by 5 bases and J by 0 bases, with 7 bases of the junction left unmatched. The CDR3 sequence: CASSPGLQYQETQYF. The CDR3 DNA is TGTGCCAGCAGTCCGGGACTACAGTACCAAGAGACCCAGTACTTC.

This chain joins TRBV3-1 (or the pseudogene TRBV3-2) and TRBJ2-7; no definite D call. V lost 5 bases and J lost 0, with 2 bases in between. CDR1 and CDR2 from the germline V gene are LGHDT and YNNKEL (reference sequence). The CDR3 runs to 11 residues. The CDR3, as DNA: TGTGCCAGCAGCTACTCCTACGAGCAGTACTTC. It yields the protein CASSYSYEQYF.

This chain uses TRBV9 with TRBJ2-2, with a possible D match to TRBD1 (5 bases). The germline V gene encodes CDR1 SGDLS and CDR2 YYNGEE. This CDR3 region has 15 residues. Trimming removed 3 bases at V and 0 bases at J, with 9 bases between. CDR3 nucleotides: TGTGCCAGCAGCGCTAGGACACCGAACACCGGGGAGCTGTTTTTT. Amino acid sequence: CASSARTPNTGELFF.

The count of this clone is one. The chain carries TRBV2 and TRBJ1-6, with D possibly TRBD1 on 5 matching bases. Germline V gene sequence: CDR1 SNHLY, CDR2 FYNNEI. V lost 7 bases to trimming and J lost 7 bases, with 14 bases between them. The CDR3 totals 14 residues. CDR3 DNA sequence: TGTGCCAGCATTCTGACAGTAAAAAATTCACCCCTCCACTTT. As protein: CASILTVKNSPLHF. Based on the CDR3 plus reference TRBV2 and TRBJ1-6, the full variable domain is EPEVTQTPSHQVTQMGQEVILRCVPISNHLYFYWYRQILGQKVEFLVSFYNNEISEKSEIFDDQFSVERPDGSNFTLKIRSTKLEDSAMYFCASILTVKNSPLHFGNGTRLTVT.

This sequence joins TRBV28 and TRBJ1-1, with TRBD1 matching over 11 bases. This CDR3 is built from 18 residues. V was pared by 3 bases and J by 4 bases, with 13 bases of the junction left unmatched. The germline V gene encodes CDR1 MDHEN and CDR2 SYDVKM. The CDR3 nucleotides are TGTGCCAGCAGTTTTGCCGGGACAGGGGGTGCGAAAGGCACTGAAGCTTTCTTT. This codes for CASSFAGTGGAKGTEAFF.

The chain carries TRBV7-3 and TRBJ2-3; D is unclear. Germline V CDR1 and CDR2: SGHTA, FQGTGA. The CDR3 runs to 13 residues. With 5 bases removed from V and 5 bases from J, the gap between germline ends came to 11 bases. CDR3 sequence reads: CASSPRNGDTQYF. CDR3 sequence (DNA): TGTGCCAGCAGCCCCAGAAATGGAGATACGCAGTATTTT.

V and J are TRBV6-2 or TRBV6-3 and TRBJ2-1; no firm D call. This CDR3 is built from 14 residues. Germline CDR1 MNHEY, CDR2 SVGEGT. The V and J ends lost 3 bases and 8 bases respectively, with 14 bases between them. CDR3 residues: CASSYQAVRYEQFF. The CDR3 DNA reads TGTGCCAGCAGTTATCAGGCAGTAAGATATGAGCAGTTCTTC.